The clone carrying this T cell receptor beta chain was counted only a few times. The CDR3 contains 13 residues. CDR1 KGHSH and CDR2 LQKENI come from the germline V gene. Trimming left V 3 bases short and J 6 bases short, with 9 bases between. The data stem from a study of CD8+CD57+ T cells in acquired aplastic anemia. For the study at large: Sorted CD4+ and CD8+ cells yielded around 3.3 ug of DNA on average.

Individuals selected for sequencing had exhibited CD8+CD57+ cell expansion on flow cytometry. Patient blood was sampled before any therapy had been received. The template for TCR beta VDJ and CDR3 sequence profiling was genomic DNA. TCRdb recomputed calls from the reads with MiXCR, one row per CDR3 protein. The repertoire consists of 180,000 or so distinct CDR3 sequences, with about half occurring once and the leading ten covering 1.8%. The genes are TRBV18 and TRBJ2-1; D may be TRBD1 (6 bases). Source material: sorted CD4+, CD8+, or CD8+CD57+ T cells (not recorded which) from PBMCs. This receptor was identified in a human donor with aplastic anemia. The CDR3 coding sequence is TGTGCCAGCTCACCGGGGGCTAGCAATGAGCAGTTCTTC. Its protein product is CASSPGASNEQFF.